Below, one T cell receptor beta chain is given with its context. Its antigen remains unidentified. The data derive from a study of shared clonotypes between healthy human individuals. Study-wide points: The diversity represented, both genetic and in exposure history, was limited by few donors.

CD8 cells classed as naive were CD45RO-negative and positively selected for CCR7, excluding terminally differentiated effector memory CD45RA+ cells. Using 200 ng DNA, approximately 30,000 T cell genomes, the sorted-subset replicate PCRs were run. Data came from immunoSEQ multiplex PCR; TCRdb stores just in-frame clones and leaves some out. The data show some 2 million clones, approximately 94% seen once. The CDR3 sequence is 14 residues long. The V segment lost 6 bases and the J segment 7 bases; nucleotides outside the gene matches: 9. Germline V lookup: CDR1 MDHEN, CDR2 SYDVKM. Sequenced input: naive CD8+ T cells sorted from blood. The clonotype comes from a man aged 18 to 29 in good health. The V and J genes are TRBV28 and TRBJ2-7; 10 nucleotides match TRBD2. The DNA for the CDR3 is TGTGCCAGCAGACAACTAGCGGGGCCTGGAGAGCAGTACTTC. This encodes CASRQLAGPGEQYF.